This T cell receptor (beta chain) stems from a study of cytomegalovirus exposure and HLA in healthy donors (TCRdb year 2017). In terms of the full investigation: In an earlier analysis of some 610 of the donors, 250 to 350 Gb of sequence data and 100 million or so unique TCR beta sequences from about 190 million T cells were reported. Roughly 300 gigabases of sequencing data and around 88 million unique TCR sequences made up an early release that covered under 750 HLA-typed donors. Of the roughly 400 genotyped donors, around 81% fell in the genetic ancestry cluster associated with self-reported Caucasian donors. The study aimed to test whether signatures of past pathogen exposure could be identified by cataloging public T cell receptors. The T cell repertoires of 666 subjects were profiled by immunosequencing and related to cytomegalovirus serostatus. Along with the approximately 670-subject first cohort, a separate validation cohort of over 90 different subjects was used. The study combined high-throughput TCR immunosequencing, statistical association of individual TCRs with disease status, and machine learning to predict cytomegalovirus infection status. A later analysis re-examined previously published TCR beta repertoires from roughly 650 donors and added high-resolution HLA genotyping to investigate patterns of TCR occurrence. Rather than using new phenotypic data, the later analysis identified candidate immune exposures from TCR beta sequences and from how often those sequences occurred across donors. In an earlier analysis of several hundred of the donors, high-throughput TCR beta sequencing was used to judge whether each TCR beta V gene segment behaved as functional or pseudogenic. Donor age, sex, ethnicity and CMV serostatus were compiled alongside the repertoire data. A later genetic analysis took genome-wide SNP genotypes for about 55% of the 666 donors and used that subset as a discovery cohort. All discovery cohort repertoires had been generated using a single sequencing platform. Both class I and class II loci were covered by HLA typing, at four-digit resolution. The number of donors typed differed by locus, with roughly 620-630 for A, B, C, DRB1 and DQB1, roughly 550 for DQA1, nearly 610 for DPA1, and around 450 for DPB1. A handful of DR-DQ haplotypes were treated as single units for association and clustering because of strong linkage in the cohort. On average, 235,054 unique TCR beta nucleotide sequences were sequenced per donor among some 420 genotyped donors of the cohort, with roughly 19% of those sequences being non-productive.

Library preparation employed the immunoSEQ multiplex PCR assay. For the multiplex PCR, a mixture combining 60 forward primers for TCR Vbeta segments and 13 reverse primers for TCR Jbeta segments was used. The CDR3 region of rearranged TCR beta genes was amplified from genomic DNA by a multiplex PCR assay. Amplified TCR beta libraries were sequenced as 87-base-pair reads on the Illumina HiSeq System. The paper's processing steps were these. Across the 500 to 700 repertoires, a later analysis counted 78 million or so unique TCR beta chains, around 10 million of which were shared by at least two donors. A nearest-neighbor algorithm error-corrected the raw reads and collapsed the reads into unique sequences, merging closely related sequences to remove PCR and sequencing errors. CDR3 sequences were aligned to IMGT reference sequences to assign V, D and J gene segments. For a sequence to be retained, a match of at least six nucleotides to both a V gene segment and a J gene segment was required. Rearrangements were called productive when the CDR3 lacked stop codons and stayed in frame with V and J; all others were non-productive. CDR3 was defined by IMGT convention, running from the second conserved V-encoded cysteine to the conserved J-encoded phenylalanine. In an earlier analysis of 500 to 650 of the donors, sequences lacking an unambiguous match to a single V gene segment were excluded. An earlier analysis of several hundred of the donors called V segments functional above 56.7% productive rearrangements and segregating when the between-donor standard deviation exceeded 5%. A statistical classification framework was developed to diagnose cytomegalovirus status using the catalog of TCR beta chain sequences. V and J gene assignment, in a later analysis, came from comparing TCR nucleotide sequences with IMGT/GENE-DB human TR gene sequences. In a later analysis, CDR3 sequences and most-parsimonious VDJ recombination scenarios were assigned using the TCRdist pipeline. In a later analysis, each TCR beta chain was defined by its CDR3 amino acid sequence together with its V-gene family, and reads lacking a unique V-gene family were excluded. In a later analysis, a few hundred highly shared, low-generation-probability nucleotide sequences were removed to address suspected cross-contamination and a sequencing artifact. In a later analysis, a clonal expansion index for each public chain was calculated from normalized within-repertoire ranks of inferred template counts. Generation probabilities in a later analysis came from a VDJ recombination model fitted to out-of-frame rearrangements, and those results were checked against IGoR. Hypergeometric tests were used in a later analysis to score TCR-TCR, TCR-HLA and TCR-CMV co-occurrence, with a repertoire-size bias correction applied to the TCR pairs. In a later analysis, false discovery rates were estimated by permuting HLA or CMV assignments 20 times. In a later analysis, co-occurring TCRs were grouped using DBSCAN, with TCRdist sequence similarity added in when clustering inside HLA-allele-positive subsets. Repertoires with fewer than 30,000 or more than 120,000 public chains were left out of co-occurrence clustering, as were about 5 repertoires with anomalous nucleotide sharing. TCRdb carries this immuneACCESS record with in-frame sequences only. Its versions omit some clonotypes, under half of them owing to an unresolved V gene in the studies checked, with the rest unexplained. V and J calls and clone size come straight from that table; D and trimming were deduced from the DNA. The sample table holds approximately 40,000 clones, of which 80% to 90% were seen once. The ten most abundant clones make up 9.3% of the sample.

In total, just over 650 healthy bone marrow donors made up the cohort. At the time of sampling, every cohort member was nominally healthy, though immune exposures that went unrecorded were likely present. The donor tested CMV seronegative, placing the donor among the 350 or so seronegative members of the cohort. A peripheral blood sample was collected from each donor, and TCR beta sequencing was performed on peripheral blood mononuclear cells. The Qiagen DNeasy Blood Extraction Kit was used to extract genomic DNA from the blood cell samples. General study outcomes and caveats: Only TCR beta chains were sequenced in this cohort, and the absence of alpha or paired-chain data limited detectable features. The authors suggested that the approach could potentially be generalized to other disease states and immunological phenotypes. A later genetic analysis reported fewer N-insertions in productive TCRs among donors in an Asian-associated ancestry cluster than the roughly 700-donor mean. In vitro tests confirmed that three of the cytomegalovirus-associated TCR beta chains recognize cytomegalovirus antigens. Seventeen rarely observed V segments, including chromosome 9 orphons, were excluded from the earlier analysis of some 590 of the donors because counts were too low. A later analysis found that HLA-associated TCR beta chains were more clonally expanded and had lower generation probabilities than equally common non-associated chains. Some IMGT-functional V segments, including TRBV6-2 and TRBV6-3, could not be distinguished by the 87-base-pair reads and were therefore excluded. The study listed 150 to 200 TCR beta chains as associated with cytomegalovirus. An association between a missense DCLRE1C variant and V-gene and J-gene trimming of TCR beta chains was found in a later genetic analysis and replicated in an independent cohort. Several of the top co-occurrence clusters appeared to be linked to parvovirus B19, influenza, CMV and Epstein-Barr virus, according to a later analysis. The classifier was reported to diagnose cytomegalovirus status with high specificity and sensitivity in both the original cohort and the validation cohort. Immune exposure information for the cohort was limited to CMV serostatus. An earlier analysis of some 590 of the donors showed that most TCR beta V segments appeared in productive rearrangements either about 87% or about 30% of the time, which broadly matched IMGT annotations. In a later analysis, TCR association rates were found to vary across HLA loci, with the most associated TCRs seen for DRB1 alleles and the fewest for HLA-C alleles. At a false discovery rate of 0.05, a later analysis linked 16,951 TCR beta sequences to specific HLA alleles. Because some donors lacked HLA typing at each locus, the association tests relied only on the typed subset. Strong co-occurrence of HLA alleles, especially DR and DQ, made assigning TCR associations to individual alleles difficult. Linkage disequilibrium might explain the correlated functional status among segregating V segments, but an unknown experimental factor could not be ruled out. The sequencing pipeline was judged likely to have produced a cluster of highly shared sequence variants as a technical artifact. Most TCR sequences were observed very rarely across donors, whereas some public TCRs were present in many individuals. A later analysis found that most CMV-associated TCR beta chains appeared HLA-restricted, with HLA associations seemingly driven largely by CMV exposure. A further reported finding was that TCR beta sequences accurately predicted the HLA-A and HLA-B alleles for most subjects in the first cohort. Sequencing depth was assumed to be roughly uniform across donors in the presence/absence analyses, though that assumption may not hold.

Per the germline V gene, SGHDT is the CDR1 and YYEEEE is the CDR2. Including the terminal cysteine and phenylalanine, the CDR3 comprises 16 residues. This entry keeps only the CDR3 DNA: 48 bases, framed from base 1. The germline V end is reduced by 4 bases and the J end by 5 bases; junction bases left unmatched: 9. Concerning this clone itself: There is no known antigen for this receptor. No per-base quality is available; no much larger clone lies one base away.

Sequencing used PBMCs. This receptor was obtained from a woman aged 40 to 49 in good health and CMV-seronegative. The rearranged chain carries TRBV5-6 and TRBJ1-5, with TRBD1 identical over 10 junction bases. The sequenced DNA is TGTGCCAGCAGCAGAGGATCCGGGACAGGGGATCAGCCCCAGCATTTT. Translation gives CASSRGSGTGDQPQHF.